This T cell receptor beta chain derives from a study of blood T cell repertoires in COVID-19. Authors' methods: Reference gene primer amplification in the assay estimated nucleated cell counts. Some clones are missing from TCRdb's copy, which holds only in-frame ones; the method was immunoSEQ multiplex PCR. V and J calls plus clone size are reproduced from that table; the DNA served to infer D and trimming. The sample lists 200,000 or so clones, 70% to 90% occurring once. This CDR3 spans 16 amino acids. Per the germline V gene, CDR1 is SGHTA and CDR2 is FQGNSA. V lost 1 base, J lost 6 bases, and 10 bases stayed unmatched.

The sequence was obtained from a man aged 70-80 years with active or convalescent COVID-19. The sample consisted of peripheral blood. The chain is built from TRBV7-2 and TRBJ2-3, with 7 bases lining up with TRBD1. The CDR3 nucleotides read TGTGCCAGCAGCTTAGGGATAGCAGAGGGGGCCGATACGCAGTATTTT. This gives the protein CASSLGIAEGADTQYF.